These 14 T cell receptor beta chains were all obtained from the same sample, sequenced in a study of a mutant IDH1 vaccine in newly diagnosed glioma. TCRdb keeps only in-frame clones here, not all; method: immunoSEQ multiplex PCR. The table records roughly 110,000 clones, around 90% of them present only once. Specified time point: week 11, during vaccination. With topical imiquimod, each dose of the vaccine consisted of 300 ug of mutant IDH1 20-mer peptide. No cognate antigen is known for these TCRs. This sample comprised PBMCs, obtained from a glioma patient whose treatment included an IDH1 peptide vaccine. The receptors were gathered from a woman aged 50 to 60 with glioma.

The chain recombines TRBV27 with TRBJ2-2, with TRBD2 identical over 10 bases. J gave up 3 bases and V 2 bases, and 3 bases lay outside the gene matches. The CDR3 totals 16 residues. CDR1 is MNHEY, CDR2 SMNVEV, per germline (reference sequence). The CDR3 region is CASSLLSGRYTGELFF. Written as DNA, the CDR3 is TGTGCCAGCAGTTTACTTAGCGGGAGGTACACCGGGGAGCTGTTTTTT.

The chain joins TRBV10-2 to TRBJ2-3; TRBD2 matches 7 bases. CDR1 and CDR2 from the germline V gene are WSHSY and SAAADI. CDR3 length equals 13 residues. Trimming cost V 7 bases and J 6 bases; bases outside gene matches: 7. CDR3 sequence (DNA): TGCGCCAGCACCCCGCTAGCGGTTGATACGCAGTATTTT. This gives the protein CASTPLAVDTQYF.

V and J are TRBV7-2 and TRBJ2-5; 11 nucleotides line up with TRBD1. After removal of 4 bases from V and 6 bases from J, the junction contained 10 bases not matched to a gene. Germline assignment: CDR1 SGHTA and CDR2 FQGNSA. This CDR3 spans 16 amino acids. The CDR3 region has the DNA TGTGCCAGCAGCTACGCCTGGACAGGGGGCGCGAAGACCCAGTACTTC. It yields the protein CASSYAWTGGAKTQYF.

This clone was counted a single time. The V and J genes are TRBV7-9 and TRBJ1-1; D call uncertain. This CDR3 region has 12 residues. Trimming shortened V by 6 bases and J by 7 bases, and 12 bases separated the two germline ends. Germline V CDR1 and CDR2: SEHNR, FQNEAQ (reference sequence). The CDR3 coding sequence is TGTGCCAGCAGTTCCGACGGAAATGAAGCTTTCTTT. It translates to CASSSDGNEAFF. The whole variable domain, filled in from reference TRBV7-9 and TRBJ1-1, reads DTGVSQNPRHKITKRGQNVTFRCDPISEHNRLYWYRQTLGQGPEFLTYFQNEAQLEKSRLLSDRFSAERPKGSFSTLEIQRTEQGDSAMYLCASSSDGNEAFFGQGTRLTVV.

Only one count was recorded for this clone. CDR3 sequence: CASSRDRIYGYTF. CDR3 in DNA: TGTGCCAGCAGCCGGGACAGGATCTATGGCTACACCTTC. The chain carries TRBV2 and TRBJ1-2; 8 bases match TRBD1. Germline V gene sequence: CDR1 SNHLY, CDR2 FYNNEI. This CDR3 has 13 amino acids. With V trimmed by 6 bases and J by 4 bases, 4 bases remained unmatched.

V is TRBV2 and J is TRBJ1-1, with 8 nucleotides matching TRBD1. Per the germline V gene, CDR1 is SNHLY and CDR2 is FYNNEI. J lost 1 base, V lost 8 bases, and 9 bases had no gene match. The CDR3 loop spans 15 amino acids. CDR3 DNA sequence: TGTGCCAGCCAATTCGGGACAGGAGCGAACACTGAAGCTTTCTTT. Translated: CASQFGTGANTEAFF.

The genes are TRBV5-1 and TRBJ1-1; 10 nucleotides match TRBD1. Germline CDR1 and CDR2: SGHRS and YFSETQ. The CDR3 has 17 residues. Trimming at V came to 0 bases and at J to 0 bases, leaving 5 bases not matched to a gene. This CDR3 reads CASSLGTGGRLNTEAFF. Written as DNA, the CDR3 is TGCGCCAGCAGCTTGGGGACAGGGGGTCGTTTGAACACTGAAGCTTTCTTT.

This sequence joins TRBV7-9 and TRBJ2-1; D may be TRBD2 (6 bases). CDR3 length equals 16 residues. The germline CDR1 and CDR2 sequences are SEHNR and FQNEAQ (reference sequence). The ends were cut back, 9 bases at V and 0 bases at J, with 18 bases in the middle. In nucleotides, the CDR3 is TGTGCCAGTACCCCGCCCGCGGGGAGCTCCTACAATGAGCAGTTCTTC. Translating it yields CASTPPAGSSYNEQFF. The full variable domain, completed using reference TRBV7-9 and TRBJ2-1, is DTGVSQNPRHKITKRGQNVTFRCDPISEHNRLYWYRQTLGQGPEFLTYFQNEAQLEKSRLLSDRFSAERPKGSFSTLEIQRTEQGDSAMYLCASTPPAGSSYNEQFFGPGTRLTVL.

The chain recombines TRBV7-2 with TRBJ2-1; maybe TRBD2 (6 bases). Deletions cut 11 bases from V and 0 bases from J, with 17 bases between. The germline V gene encodes CDR1 SGHTA and CDR2 FQGNSA. The CDR3 runs 15 residues. The CDR3 reads CAHPPSASSYNEQFF. In DNA, the CDR3 is TGTGCCCATCCCCCTAGCGCCAGCTCCTACAATGAGCAGTTCTTC.

This chain connects TRBV5-5 to TRBJ2-1; 11 positions agree with TRBD1. The CDR3 is 15 residues long. Germline V gene sequence: CDR1 SGHKS, CDR2 YYEKEE (reference sequence). V dropped 4 bases and J dropped 6; count of bases not matched to a gene: 6. The CDR3 loop reads CASSQTGTGGNEQFF. DNA of the CDR3: TGTGCCAGCAGCCAGACCGGGACAGGGGGCAATGAGCAGTTCTTC.

The rearrangement uses TRBV29-1 and TRBJ1-1; perhaps TRBD1 as D (5 bases). V gave up 6 bases and J gave up 2 bases, with 13 bases separating them. This CDR3 comprises 13 residues. Germline V gene lookup returns CDR1 SQVTM and CDR2 ANQGSEA. CDR3 residues: CSVEGGTNTEAFF. The DNA for the CDR3 is TGCAGCGTCGAGGGCGGGACTAACACTGAAGCTTTCTTT.

The genes are TRBV13 and TRBJ2-1; tentatively, D is TRBD2 (5 bases). Trimming cost V 0 bases and J 2 bases, with 11 bases left between them. In germline, CDR1 is PRHDT, CDR2 FYEKMQ (reference sequence). The CDR3 covers 16 residues. The CDR3 reads CASSLGGSGTYNEQFF. In DNA, the CDR3 is TGTGCCAGCAGCTTAGGAGGCAGCGGCACCTACAATGAGCAGTTCTTC. The full variable domain, with the rest looked up from reference TRBV13 and TRBJ2-1, is AAGVIQSPRHLIKEKRETATLKCYPIPRHDTVYWYQQGPGQDPQFLISFYEKMQSDKGSIPDRFSAQQFSDYHSELNMSSLELGDSALYFCASSLGGSGTYNEQFFGPGTRLTVL.

V is TRBV6-1 and J is TRBJ2-1; unclear D gene. V was trimmed by 3 bases and J by 4 bases, leaving 4 bases between them. The CDR3 sequence is 12 residues long. Looked up from germline, CDR1 is MNHNS and CDR2 is SASEGT. The CDR3: CASSDMYNEQFF. In DNA form, the CDR3 reads TGTGCCAGCAGTGACATGTACAATGAGCAGTTCTTC.

This chain joins TRBV10-3 and TRBJ2-1; D is perhaps TRBD2 (6 bases). The CDR3 length is 16 residues. Trimming stripped 4 bases from V and 2 bases from J, with 15 bases between. Germline V gives CDR1 ENHRY, CDR2 SYGVKD. As DNA, the CDR3 is TGTGCCATCAGTGTGGATGGGGGGAGCGCCTACAATGAGCAGTTCTTC. Translation gives CAISVDGGSAYNEQFF.